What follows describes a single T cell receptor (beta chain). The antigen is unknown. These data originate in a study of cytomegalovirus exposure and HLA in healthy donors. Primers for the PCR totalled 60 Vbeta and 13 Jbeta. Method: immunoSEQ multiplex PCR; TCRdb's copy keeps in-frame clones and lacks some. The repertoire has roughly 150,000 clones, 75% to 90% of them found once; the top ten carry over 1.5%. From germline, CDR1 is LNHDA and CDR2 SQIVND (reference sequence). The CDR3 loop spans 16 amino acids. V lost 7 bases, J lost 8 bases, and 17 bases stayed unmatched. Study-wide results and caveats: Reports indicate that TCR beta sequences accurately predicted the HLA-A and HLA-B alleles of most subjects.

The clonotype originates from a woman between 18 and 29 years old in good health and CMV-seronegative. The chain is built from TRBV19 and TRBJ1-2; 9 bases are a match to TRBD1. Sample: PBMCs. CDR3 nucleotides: TGTGCCAGTATGCCGGGACAGGGAGTATCCTTAAGGGGCTACACCTTC. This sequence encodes CASMPGQGVSLRGYTF.